This T cell receptor beta chain was captured by sequencing in a study of beta chain features in type 1 diabetes (dated by TCRdb to 2016 to 2019). Looking at the study overall: Mean age, gender distribution, total cell number and subset yield were not different between patients and healthy donors. A total of roughly 100 million sorted cells were examined across all samples, and the number of cells per subset was strongly correlated with RNA yield. The study compared TCRB repertoires of sorted circulating CD4+ T cell subsets between recently diagnosed type 1 diabetes patients and matched healthy donors. Whereas all 30 or so donors provided naive and central memory subsets, regulatory and stem cell-like memory subsets were isolated from just 8 patients and roughly 8 healthy donors. What the work shows at the level of the full study, not this receptor alone: A moderate but significant shortening of TCRB CDR3 length was observed in type 1 diabetes patients in all four CD4+ subsets. At VDJ recombination sites, patients with type 1 diabetes made fewer insertions and deleted more nucleotides, a pattern implying thymic rearrangement abnormalities. Shorter templates might have been favored by PCR, but patient and control samples were amplified and corrected together, so both groups would have been affected equally by any skew. Because cDNA was sequenced instead of genomic DNA, activated cells with high expression could be over-represented, although the groups did not differ in activation or CD3 levels. Naive, central memory and regulatory TCRB repertoires appeared more similar among patients than among healthy donors. HLA sub-analyses involved small numbers of individuals, so any influence of HLA type on TCRB rearrangement remained unresolved.

V and J are trimmed by 3 bases and 6 bases, and the gene matches miss 3 bases of the junction. In the germline V gene, CDR1 corresponds to SGHRS and CDR2 to YFSETQ. The CDR3 measures 13 amino acids from cysteine to phenylalanine. The CDR3 DNA has 39 bases and is translated from base 1. Remarks on this clone: Which antigen it targets is not known. No much larger clone exists at a distance of one base, and base qualities are not known.

Each donor gave one peripheral blood draw, around 100 mL on average, collected into heparinised tubes. Naive, central memory, regulatory and stem cell-like memory CD4+ T cells were sorted on a BD FACSAria II using a panel including CD45RO, CCR7, CD25, CD127, CD95 and CD27. Every sorted population had a purity above 98%. PBMCs were isolated immediately by Lymphoprep density gradient centrifugation and stained directly without culture. So that batch effects would be minimized, each experiment stained and sorted samples in pairs, pairing one healthy donor with one patient. All of the isolated RNA was reverse transcribed with the High Capacity cDNA Reverse Transcription Kit, so expressed TCRB transcripts were sequenced. Deep immunoSEQ sequencing was applied to naive, central memory and regulatory T cell samples, giving an average of around 3.4 million total reads per sample. After sorted cells were lysed in RLT buffer, RNA was extracted with DNase-treated RNeasy Micro or Mini kits, with the choice depending on cell number. Each cell subset was processed on its own to prevent cross-contamination, while patient and healthy donor samples were processed together. TCRB sequences were amplified from cDNA with the immunoSEQ multiplex PCR, producing 87-bp fragments spanning the CDR3 region. Sequencing of the amplicons was done on the Illumina HiSeq platform. The paper's processing steps were these. Synthetic template baselines were used to correct PCR bias computationally, reads within Hamming distance 2 were collapsed together, and singletons that could not be merged were discarded. Reads were aligned to IMGT to assign V, D and J genes, CDR3 length, and insertions or deletions at six rearrangement sites. Within each subset, clonotype counts were normalized to the number of sorted cells before true diversity and Gini coefficients were calculated with the tcR R package. The overlap coefficient, calculated on TCRB nucleotide sequences, was used to quantify repertoire sharing. Out-of-frame TCRB sequences from naive cells were analyzed as a proxy for the pre-selection repertoire. TCRdb mirrors the immuneACCESS table, restricted to in-frame sequences. Some clones are absent from its copies; in checked studies, under half trace to an unresolved V gene, and the reason for the others is unknown. V, J and clone size were drawn from that table, and D and trimming were deduced from the DNA. The sample table records around 650,000 clones; roughly 12% of these occur just once. Of the sample, 0.095% to 0.15% falls within the top ten clones.

This receptor was taken from a young man with type 1 diabetes. Sequences were obtained from naive CD4+ T cells from blood. Taken with the paper, the label for cell subset or site translates to: true naive CD4+ T cells. The sequence is built from TRBV5-1 and TRBJ1-2; 9 bases in the junction line up with TRBD1. CDR3 sequence: CASSSGQGNGYTF. The nucleotide sequence is given as TGCGCCAGCAGCTCGGGACAGGGCAATGGCTACACCTTC.